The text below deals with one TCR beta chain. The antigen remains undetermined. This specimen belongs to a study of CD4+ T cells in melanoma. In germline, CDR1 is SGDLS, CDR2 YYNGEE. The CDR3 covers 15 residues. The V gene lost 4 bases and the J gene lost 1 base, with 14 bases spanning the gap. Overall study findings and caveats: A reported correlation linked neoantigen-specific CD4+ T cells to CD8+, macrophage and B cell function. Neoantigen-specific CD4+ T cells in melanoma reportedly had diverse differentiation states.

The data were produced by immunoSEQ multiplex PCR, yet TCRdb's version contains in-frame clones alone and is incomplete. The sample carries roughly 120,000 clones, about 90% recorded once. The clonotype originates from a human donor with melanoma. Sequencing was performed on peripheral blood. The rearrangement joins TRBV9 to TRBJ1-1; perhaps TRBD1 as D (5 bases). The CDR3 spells CASSPRRGGNTEAFF. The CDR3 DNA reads TGTGCCAGCAGCCCCAGACGGGGCGGGAACACTGAAGCTTTCTTT.